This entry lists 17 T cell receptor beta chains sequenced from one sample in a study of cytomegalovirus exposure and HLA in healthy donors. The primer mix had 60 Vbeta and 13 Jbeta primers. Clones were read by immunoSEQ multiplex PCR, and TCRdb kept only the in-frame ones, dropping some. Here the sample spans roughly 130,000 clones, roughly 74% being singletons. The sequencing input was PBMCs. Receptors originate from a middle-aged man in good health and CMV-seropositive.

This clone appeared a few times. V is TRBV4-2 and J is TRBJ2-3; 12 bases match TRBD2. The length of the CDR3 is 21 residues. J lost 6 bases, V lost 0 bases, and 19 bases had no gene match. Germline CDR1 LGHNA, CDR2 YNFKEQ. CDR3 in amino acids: CASSQDRGQGPSGRARDTQYF. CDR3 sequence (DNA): TGTGCCAGCAGCCAAGATCGTGGACAGGGGCCTAGCGGGAGGGCCCGGGATACGCAGTATTTT.

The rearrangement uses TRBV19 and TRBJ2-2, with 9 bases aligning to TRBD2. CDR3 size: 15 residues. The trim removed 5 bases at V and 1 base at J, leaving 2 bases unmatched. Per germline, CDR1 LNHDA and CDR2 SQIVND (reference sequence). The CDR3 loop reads CASSVSGRNTGELFF. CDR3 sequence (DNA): TGTGCCAGTAGTGTTAGCGGGAGGAACACCGGGGAGCTGTTTTTT.

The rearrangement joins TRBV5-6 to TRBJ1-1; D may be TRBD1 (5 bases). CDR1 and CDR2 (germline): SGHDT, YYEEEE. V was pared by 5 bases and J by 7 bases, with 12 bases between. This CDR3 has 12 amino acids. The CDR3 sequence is CASSSGEGEAFF. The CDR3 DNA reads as TGTGCCAGCAGTTCGGGGGAAGGTGAAGCTTTCTTT.

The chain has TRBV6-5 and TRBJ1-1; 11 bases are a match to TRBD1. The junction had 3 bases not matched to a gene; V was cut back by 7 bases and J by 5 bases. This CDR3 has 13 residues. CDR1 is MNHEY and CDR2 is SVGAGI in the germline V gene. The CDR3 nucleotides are TGTGCCAGCACTGGGACAGGGGGTACTGAAGCTTTCTTT. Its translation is CASTGTGGTEAFF.

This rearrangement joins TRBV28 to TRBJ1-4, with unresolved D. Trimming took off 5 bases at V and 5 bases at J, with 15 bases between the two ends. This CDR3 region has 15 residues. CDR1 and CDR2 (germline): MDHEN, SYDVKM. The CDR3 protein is CASSQPYTWNEKLFF. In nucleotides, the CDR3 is TGTGCCAGCAGTCAACCATATACTTGGAATGAAAAACTGTTTTTT.

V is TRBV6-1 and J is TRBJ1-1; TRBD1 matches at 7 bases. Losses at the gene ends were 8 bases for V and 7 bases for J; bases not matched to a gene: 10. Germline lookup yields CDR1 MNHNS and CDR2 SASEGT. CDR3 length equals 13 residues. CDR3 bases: TGTGCCAGCCGACAGGGAGGTTATGGTGAAGCTTTCTTT. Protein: CASRQGGYGEAFF.

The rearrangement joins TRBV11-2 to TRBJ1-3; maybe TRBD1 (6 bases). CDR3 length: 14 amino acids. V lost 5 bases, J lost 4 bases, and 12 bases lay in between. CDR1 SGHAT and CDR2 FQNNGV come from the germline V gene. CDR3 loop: CASSPTGLGNTIYF. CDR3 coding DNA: TGTGCCAGCAGCCCCACAGGGCTCGGAAACACCATATATTTT.

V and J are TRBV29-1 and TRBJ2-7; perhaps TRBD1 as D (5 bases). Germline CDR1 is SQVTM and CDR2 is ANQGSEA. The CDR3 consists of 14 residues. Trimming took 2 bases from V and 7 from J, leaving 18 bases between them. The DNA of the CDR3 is TGCAGCGTTGAAAAGGGGTTTGGTGTAGGGGAGCAGTACTTC. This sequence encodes CSVEKGFGVGEQYF.

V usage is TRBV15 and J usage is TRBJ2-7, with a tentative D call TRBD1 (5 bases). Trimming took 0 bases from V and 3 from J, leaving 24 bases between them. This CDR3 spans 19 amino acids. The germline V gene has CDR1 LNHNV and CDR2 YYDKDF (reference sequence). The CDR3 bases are TGTGCCACCAGCAGAGATTTGCCCTCAGGGTCCCTGAAACACTACGAGCAGTACTTC. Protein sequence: CATSRDLPSGSLKHYEQYF. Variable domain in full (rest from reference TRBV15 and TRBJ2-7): DAMVIQNPRYQVTQFGKPVTLSCSQTLNHNVMYWYQQKSSQAPKLLFHYYDKDFNNEADTPDNFQSRRPNTSFCFLDIRSPGLGDTAMYLCATSRDLPSGSLKHYEQYFGPGTRLTVT.

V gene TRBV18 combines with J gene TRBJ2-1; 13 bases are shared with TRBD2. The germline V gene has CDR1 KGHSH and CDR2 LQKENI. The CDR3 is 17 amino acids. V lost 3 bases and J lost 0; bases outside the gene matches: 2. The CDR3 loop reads CASSPRLAGGSYNEQFF. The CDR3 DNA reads TGTGCCAGCTCACCGAGACTAGCGGGAGGCTCCTACAATGAGCAGTTCTTC.

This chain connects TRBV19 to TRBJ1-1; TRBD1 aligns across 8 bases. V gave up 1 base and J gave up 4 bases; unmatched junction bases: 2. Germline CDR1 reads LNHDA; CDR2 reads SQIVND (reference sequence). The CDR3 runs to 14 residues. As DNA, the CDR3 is TGTGCCAGTAGTATAGCAGGGGGCGTCACTGAAGCTTTCTTT. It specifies CASSIAGGVTEAFF.

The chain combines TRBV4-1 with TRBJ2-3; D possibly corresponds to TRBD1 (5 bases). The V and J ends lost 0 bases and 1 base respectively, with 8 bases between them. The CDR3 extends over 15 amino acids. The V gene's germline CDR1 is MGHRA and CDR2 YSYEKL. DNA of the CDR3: TGCGCCAGCAGCCAAGACAGCAGGGGCACAGATACGCAGTATTTT. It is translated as CASSQDSRGTDTQYF.

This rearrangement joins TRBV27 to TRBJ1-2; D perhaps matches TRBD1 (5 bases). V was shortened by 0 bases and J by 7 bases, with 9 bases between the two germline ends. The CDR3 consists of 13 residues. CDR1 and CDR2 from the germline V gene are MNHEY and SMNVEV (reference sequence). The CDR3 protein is CASSLSGGVGYTF. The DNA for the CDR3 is TGTGCCAGCAGTTTATCGGGGGGGGTTGGCTACACCTTC.

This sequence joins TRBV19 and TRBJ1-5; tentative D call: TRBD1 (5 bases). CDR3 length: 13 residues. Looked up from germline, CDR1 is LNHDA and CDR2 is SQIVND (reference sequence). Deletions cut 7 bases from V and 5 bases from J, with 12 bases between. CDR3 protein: CASNPGLYQPQHF. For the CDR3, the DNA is TGTGCCAGTAATCCAGGGTTGTATCAGCCCCAGCATTTT.

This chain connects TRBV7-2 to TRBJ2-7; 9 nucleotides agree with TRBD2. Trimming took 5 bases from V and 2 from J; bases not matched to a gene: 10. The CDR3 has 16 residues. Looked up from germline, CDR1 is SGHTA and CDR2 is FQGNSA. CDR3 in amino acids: CASSLQTSGITYEQYF. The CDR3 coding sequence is TGTGCCAGCAGCCTTCAGACTAGCGGTATTACCTACGAGCAGTACTTC.

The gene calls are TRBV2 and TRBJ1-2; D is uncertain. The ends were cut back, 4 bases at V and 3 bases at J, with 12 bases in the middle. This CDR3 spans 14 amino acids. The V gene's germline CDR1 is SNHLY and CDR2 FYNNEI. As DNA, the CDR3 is TGTGCCAGCAGTGGTTCGACAAAACACTATGGCTACACCTTC. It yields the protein CASSGSTKHYGYTF.

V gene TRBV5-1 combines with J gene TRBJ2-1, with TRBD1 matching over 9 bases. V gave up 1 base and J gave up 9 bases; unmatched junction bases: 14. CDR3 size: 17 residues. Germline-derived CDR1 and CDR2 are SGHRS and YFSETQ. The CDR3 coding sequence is TGCGCCAGCAGCTTGAGCGGGACAGGGAGGTCGGGGAGTGAGCAGTTCTTC. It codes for CASSLSGTGRSGSEQFF.